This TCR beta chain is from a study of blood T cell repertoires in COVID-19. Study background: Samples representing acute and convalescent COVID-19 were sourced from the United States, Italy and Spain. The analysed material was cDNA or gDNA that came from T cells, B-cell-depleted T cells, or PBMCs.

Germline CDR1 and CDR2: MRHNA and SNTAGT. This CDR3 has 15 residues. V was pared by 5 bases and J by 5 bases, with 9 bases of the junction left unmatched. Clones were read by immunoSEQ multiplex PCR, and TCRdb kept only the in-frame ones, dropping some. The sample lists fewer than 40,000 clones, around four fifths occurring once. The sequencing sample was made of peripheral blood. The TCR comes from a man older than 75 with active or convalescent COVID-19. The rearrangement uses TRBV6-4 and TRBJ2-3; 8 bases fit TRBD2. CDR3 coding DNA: TGTGCCAGCAGTAAGCGTTCTAGCGGGCTAGATACGCAGTATTTT. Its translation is CASSKRSSGLDTQYF.